This paragraph covers one TCR beta chain sequence. The repertoire was sequenced with immunoSEQ multiplex PCR; TCRdb's copy has only in-frame clones and lacks some. The data contain some 190,000 clones, roughly 80% of them seen just once; the ten biggest clones take up around 3.5%. The V end lost 6 bases, the J end lost 0 bases, and 10 bases lay between the germline ends. Germline CDR1 SNHLY, CDR2 FYNNEI. The CDR3 loop spans 14 amino acids. Those who participated ranged in age from roughly 18 to 89 years and resided in 24 US areas. This entry belongs to a study of blood T cell repertoires in COVID-19. The sample taken for sequencing was PBMCs or T cells enriched from blood (not recorded which). The chain combines TRBV2 with TRBJ2-3; unclear D gene. The receptor was isolated from a woman in her thirties who had recovered from COVID-19. The CDR3 region is CASRTGGSTDTQYF. Written as DNA, the CDR3 is TGTGCCAGCAGGACGGGTGGCAGCACAGATACGCAGTATTTT.